Listed below are T cell receptor beta chains from one sample, sequenced in a study of radiation and T cells in renal cell carcinoma. The table came from immunoSEQ multiplex PCR; TCRdb's copy has only in-frame clones and leaves some out. This sample carries 70,000 or so clones, about 80% of them seen once, and the ten largest clones take approximately 5%. The material was blood, obtained from a patient whose treatment included radiotherapy and nephrectomy. The source is a man aged 60-69 years with renal cell carcinoma. Both conserved end residues are part of each CDR3. The D gene is left open where the match is weak. Not every row has a clone size; where given, it reads once, few, many or a size class.

>TRBD2|TRBV19|17|.|TRBJ2-5
CASSTLGGTSGQETQYF
TGTGCCAGTAGTACCCTTGGGGGGACTAGCGGACAAGAGACCCAGTACTTC
>.|TRBV2|14|.|TRBJ1-2
CASSEEALLGGYTF
TGTGCCAGCAGTGAAGAGGCCCTTCTGGGTGGCTACACCTTC
>TRBD2|TRBV7-2|18|.|TRBJ2-7
CASSLWASGMTGSYEQYF
TGTGCCAGCAGCTTATGGGCTAGCGGGATGACGGGCTCCTACGAGCAGTACTTC
>.|TRBV21-1|15|.|TRBJ1-5
CASSRPGGRHQPQHF
TGTGCCAGCAGCCGACCGGGGGGGAGGCATCAGCCCCAGCATTTT
>.|TRBV15|13|.|TRBJ1-2
CATSGGRNYGYTF
TGTGCCACCAGCGGGGGACGCAACTATGGCTACACCTTC
>TRBD1|TRBV28|16|once|TRBJ2-3
CASSLGVGTGVDTQYF
TGTGCCAGCAGTTTGGGGGTCGGGACAGGGGTGGATACGCAGTATTTT
>.|TRBV29-1|12|.|TRBJ2-1
CSVEWMGNEQFF
TGCAGCGTTGAATGGATGGGCAATGAGCAGTTCTTC
>TRBD1|TRBV9|15|.|TRBJ1-4
CASSVTGGFTEKLFF
TGTGCCAGCAGCGTTACAGGGGGGTTTACTGAAAAACTGTTTTTT
>.|TRBV28|14|.|TRBJ1-1
CASGADSFRTEAFF
TGTGCCAGCGGGGCCGACTCGTTTAGGACTGAAGCTTTCTTT
>.|TRBV5-5|13|.|TRBJ2-1
CASSLVRANEQFF
TGTGCCAGCAGCTTGGTCCGGGCCAATGAGCAGTTCTTC
>TRBD1|TRBV5-6|14|many|TRBJ2-7
CASSYGTGVYEQYF
TGTGCCAGCAGCTACGGGACAGGAGTCTACGAGCAGTACTTC
>TRBD1|TRBV18|17|few|TRBJ1-4
CASSPRTGYGGDEKLFF
TGTGCCAGCTCACCCCGGACAGGGTATGGAGGAGATGAAAAACTGTTTTTT
>TRBD1|TRBV7-8|16|.|TRBJ2-4
CASSLPVWDSKNIQYF
TGTGCCAGCAGCTTACCCGTCTGGGACAGTAAAAACATTCAGTACTTC
>TRBD1|TRBV28|14|.|TRBJ2-7
CASSSTGALGEQYF
TGTGCCAGCAGCTCAACAGGGGCCCTGGGGGAGCAGTACTTC
>TRBD1|TRBV29-1|16|.|TRBJ2-7
CSVEVLDQGDSYEQYF
TGCAGCGTTGAAGTCCTGGATCAGGGGGATTCCTACGAGCAGTACTTC
>.|TRBV19|13|.|TRBJ2-7
CASSRTDSYEQYF
TGTGCCAGTAGTCGGACAGACTCCTACGAGCAGTACTTC
>.|TRBV28|16|few|TRBJ2-2
CASSSPRGRYTGELFF
TGTGCCAGCAGTAGCCCACGGGGGAGGTACACCGGGGAGCTGTTTTTT
>.|TRBV2|13|few|TRBJ2-7
CASSETRDHEQYF
TGTGCCAGCAGTGAAACACGGGACCACGAGCAGTACTTC
>TRBD1|TRBV5-1|16|.|TRBJ1-1
CASTRALTGGDTEAFF
TGCGCCAGCACCCGAGCACTGACAGGGGGTGACACTGAAGCTTTCTTT
>.|TRBV12-2|15|.|TRBJ2-7
CASRLWTGGWYEQYF
TGTGCAAGTCGCTTATGGACAGGGGGCTGGTACGAGCAGTACTTC
>TRBD1|TRBV27|16|.|TRBJ2-2
CASSPEDRVSTGELFF
TGTGCCAGCAGCCCAGAGGACAGGGTTTCCACCGGGGAGCTGTTTTTT
>.|TRBV4-3|15|.|TRBJ1-5
CASSQDLRRGQPQHF
TGCGCCAGCAGCCAAGATTTGAGGAGAGGTCAGCCCCAGCATTTT
>TRBD2|TRBV5-6|16|.|TRBJ2-7
CASSLGLAGIFYEQYF
TGTGCCAGCAGCTTAGGGTTAGCGGGCATTTTCTACGAGCAGTACTTC
>.|TRBV4-1|17|.|TRBJ2-7
CASSQVVFRESTYEQYF
TGCGCCAGCAGCCAAGTCGTGTTTCGGGAGTCAACCTACGAGCAGTACTTC
>TRBD1|TRBV5-6|16|.|TRBJ2-7
CASSTGTGGWVYEQYF
TGTGCCAGCAGTACCGGGACAGGGGGCTGGGTCTACGAGCAGTACTTC
>TRBD1|TRBV7-9|16|.|TRBJ2-7
CASSSPDRGHSYEQYF
TGTGCCAGCAGCTCCCCCGACAGGGGCCACTCCTACGAGCAGTACTTC
>.|TRBV29-1|13|once|TRBJ2-2
CSVGARNNGELFF
TGCAGCGTGGGGGCCCGGAATAACGGGGAGCTGTTTTTT
>.|TRBV7-2|15|.|TRBJ1-1
CASSFGDLSYTEAFF
TGTGCCAGCAGCTTTGGGGACTTGAGCTACACTGAAGCTTTCTTT
>.|TRBV9|15|few|TRBJ2-1
CASSVGIGGYNEQFF
TGTGCCAGCAGCGTAGGGATTGGGGGATACAATGAGCAGTTCTTC
>TRBD2|TRBV10-1|19|.|TRBJ2-1
CASSDTSGSGRSSYNEQFF
TGCGCCAGCAGTGACACTAGCGGGAGTGGTAGAAGCTCCTACAATGAGCAGTTCTTC
>TRBD2|TRBV5-6|15|.|TRBJ2-7
CASSFVASGRGEQYF
TGTGCCAGCAGCTTTGTAGCTAGCGGGAGAGGAGAGCAGTACTTC
>.|TRBV7-9|13|.|TRBJ2-5
CASSPLIQETQYF
TGTGCCAGCAGCCCGCTAATCCAAGAGACCCAGTACTTC
>.|TRBV7-9|15|.|TRBJ2-5
CASSLGGILQETQYF
TGTGCCAGCAGCTTAGGCGGGATTCTTCAGGAGACCCAGTACTTC
>TRBD1|TRBV11-3|14|.|TRBJ2-1
CASSRGQAHNEQFF
TGTGCCAGCTCACGGGGACAGGCCCACAATGAGCAGTTCTTC
>TRBD1|TRBV29-1|23|.|TRBJ2-6
CSVEEDRGIGSGTRETGANVLTF
TGCAGCGTTGAAGAGGACAGGGGAATTGGGAGCGGGACGCGTGAGACTGGGGCCAACGTCCTGACTTTC
>TRBD1|TRBV5-1|14|.|TRBJ2-7
CASGPGTGSQEQYF
TGCGCCAGTGGACCCGGGACAGGGAGTCAAGAGCAGTACTTC
>TRBD1|TRBV28|12|.|TRBJ1-2
CASSPTGDGYTF
TGTGCCAGCAGTCCGACAGGGGATGGCTACACCTTC
>.|TRBV4-2|15|once|TRBJ1-4
CASSQDPGGVEKLFF
TGTGCCAGCAGCCAAGATCCGGGGGGGGTTGAAAAACTGTTTTTT
>.|TRBV5-1|15|.|TRBJ2-3
CASRGTAVTTDTQYF
TGCGCCAGCAGGGGGACTGCGGTAACCACAGATACGCAGTATTTT
>TRBD2|TRBV18|13|.|TRBJ2-7
CASSPLGEGEQYF
TGTGCCAGCTCACCACTGGGGGAGGGCGAGCAGTACTTC
>.|TRBV4-3|17|.|TRBJ2-3
CASSQDWTTDSTDTQYF
TGCGCCAGCAGCCAAGATTGGACGACGGATAGCACAGATACGCAGTATTTT
>.|TRBV6-1|14|.|TRBJ2-3
CASRGGLSTDTQYF
TGTGCCAGCAGAGGGGGTCTTAGCACAGATACGCAGTATTTT
>.|TRBV5-1|15|.|TRBJ2-5
CASSLGLRGGETQYF
TGCGCCAGCAGCTTGGGACTGCGGGGTGGGGAGACCCAGTACTTC
>TRBD1|TRBV5-1|14|.|TRBJ2-7
CASSFRQGESEQYF
TGCGCCAGCAGCTTCCGACAGGGGGAGAGCGAGCAGTACTTC
>TRBD1|TRBV27|15|.|TRBJ2-7
CASSFGTGSSSEQYF
TGTGCCAGCAGTTTTGGGACAGGGTCTTCATCAGAGCAGTACTTC